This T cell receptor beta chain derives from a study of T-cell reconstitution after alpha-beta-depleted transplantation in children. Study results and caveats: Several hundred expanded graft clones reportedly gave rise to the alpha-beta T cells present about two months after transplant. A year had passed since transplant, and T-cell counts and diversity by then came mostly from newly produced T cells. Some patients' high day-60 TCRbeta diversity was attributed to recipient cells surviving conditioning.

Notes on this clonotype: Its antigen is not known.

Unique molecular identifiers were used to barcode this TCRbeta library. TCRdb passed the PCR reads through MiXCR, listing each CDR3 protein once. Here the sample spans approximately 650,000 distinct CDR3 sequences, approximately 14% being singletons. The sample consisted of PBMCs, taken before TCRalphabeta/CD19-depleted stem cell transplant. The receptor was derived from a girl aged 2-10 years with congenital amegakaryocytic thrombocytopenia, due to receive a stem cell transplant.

CDR3 sequence (DNA): TGTGCCAGCAGCTTTAGCGGGCAGATCGAGACCCAGTACTTC. As protein: CASSFSGQIETQYF. The chain recombines TRBV7-3 with TRBJ2-5; 7 bases match TRBD2. The CDR3 spans 14 residues. J gave up 5 bases and V 3 bases, and 6 bases lay outside the gene matches. Germline-derived CDR1 and CDR2 are SGHTA and FQGTGA.